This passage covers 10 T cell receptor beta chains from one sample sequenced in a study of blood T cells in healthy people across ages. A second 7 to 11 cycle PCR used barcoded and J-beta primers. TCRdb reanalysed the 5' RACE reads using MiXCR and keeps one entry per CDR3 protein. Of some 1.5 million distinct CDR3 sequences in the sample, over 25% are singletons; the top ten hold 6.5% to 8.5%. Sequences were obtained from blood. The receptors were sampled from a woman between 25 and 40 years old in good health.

The CDR3 here is CSASKRTRVANEQFF. The DNA for the CDR3 is TGCAGTGCTAGCAAAAGGACTAGAGTTGCCAATGAGCAGTTCTTC. This chain connects TRBV20-1 to TRBJ2-1; 7 nucleotides match TRBD2. The germline gives CDR1 DFQATT, CDR2 SNEGSKA (reference sequence). CDR3 size: 15 residues. The ends lost 3 bases at V and 6 bases at J; junction bases unmatched: 11.

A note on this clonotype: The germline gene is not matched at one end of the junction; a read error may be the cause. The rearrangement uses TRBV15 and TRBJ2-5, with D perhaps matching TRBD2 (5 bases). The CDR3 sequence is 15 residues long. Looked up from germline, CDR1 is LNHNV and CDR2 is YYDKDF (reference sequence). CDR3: CAASGDPQVQETQYF. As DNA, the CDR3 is TGTGCCGCCAGCGGAGACCCCCAGGTTCAAGAGACCCAGTACTTC. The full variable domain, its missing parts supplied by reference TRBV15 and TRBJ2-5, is DAMVIQNPRYQVTQFGKPVTLSCSQTLNHNVMYWYQQKSSQAPKLLFHYYDKDFNNEADTPDNFQSRRPNTSFCFLDIRSPGLGDTAMYLCAASGDPQVQETQYFGPGTRLLVL.

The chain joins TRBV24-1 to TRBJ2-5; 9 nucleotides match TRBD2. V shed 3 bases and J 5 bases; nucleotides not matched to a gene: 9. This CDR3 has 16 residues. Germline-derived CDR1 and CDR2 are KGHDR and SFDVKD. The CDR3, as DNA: TGTGCCACCAGTGATCAGCGGGGGGCGCGTCATGAGACCCAGTACTTC. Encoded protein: CATSDQRGARHETQYF.

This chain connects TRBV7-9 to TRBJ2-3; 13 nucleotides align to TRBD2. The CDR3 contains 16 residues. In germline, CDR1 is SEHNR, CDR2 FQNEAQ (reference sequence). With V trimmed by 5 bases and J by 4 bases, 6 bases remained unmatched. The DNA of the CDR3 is TGTGCCAGCAGCGAGTGGACTAGCGGGGGCGCAGATACGCAGTATTTT. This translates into CASSEWTSGGADTQYF.

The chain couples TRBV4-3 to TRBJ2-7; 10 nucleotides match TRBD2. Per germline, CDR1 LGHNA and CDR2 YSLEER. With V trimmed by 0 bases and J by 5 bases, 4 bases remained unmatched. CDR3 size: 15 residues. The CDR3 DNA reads TGCGCCAGCAGCCAAGATTCTAGCGGGAGCAACGAGCAGTACTTC. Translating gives CASSQDSSGSNEQYF.

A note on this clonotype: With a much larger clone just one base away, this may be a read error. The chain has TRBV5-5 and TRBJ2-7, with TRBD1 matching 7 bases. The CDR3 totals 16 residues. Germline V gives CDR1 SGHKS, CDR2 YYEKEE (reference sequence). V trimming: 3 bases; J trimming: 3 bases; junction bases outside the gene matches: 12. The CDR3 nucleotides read TGTGCCAGCAGCTCGGGGACAGCCGAGTCTTGCTACGAGCAGTACTTC. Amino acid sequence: CASSSGTAESCYEQYF.

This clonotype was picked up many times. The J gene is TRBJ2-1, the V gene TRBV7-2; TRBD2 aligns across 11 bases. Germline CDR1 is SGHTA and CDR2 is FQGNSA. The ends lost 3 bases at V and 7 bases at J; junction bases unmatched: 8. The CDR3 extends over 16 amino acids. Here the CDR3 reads CASSFRGTSGRNEQFF. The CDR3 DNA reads TGTGCCAGCAGCTTCCGAGGCACTAGCGGGAGAAATGAGCAGTTCTTC. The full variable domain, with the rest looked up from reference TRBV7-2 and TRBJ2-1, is GAGVSQSPSNKVTEKGKDVELRCDPISGHTALYWYRQSLGQGLEFLIYFQGNSAPDKSGLPSDRFSAERTGGSVSTLTIQRTQQEDSAVYLCASSFRGTSGRNEQFFGPGTRLTVL.

Here the CDR3 reads CASSQGGGRAEKLFF. As DNA, the CDR3 is TGTGCCAGCAGCCAGGGGGGGGGCCGGGCCGAAAAACTGTTTTTT. V usage is TRBV7-9 and J usage is TRBJ1-4; TRBD1 matches 7 bases. V trimming: 5 bases; J trimming: 8 bases; junction bases outside the gene matches: 11. This CDR3 has 15 residues. In germline, CDR1 is SEHNR, CDR2 FQNEAQ (reference sequence).

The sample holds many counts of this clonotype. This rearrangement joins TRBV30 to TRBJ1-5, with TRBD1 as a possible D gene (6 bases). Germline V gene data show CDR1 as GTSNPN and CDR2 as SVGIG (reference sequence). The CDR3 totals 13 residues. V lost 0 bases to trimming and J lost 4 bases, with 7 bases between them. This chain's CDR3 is CAWSVGGNQPQHF. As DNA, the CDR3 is TGTGCCTGGAGTGTAGGGGGGAATCAGCCCCAGCATTTT.

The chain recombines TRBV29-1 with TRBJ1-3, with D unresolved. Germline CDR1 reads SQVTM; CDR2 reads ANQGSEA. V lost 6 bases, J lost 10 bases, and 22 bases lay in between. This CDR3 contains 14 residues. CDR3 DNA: TGCAGCGTCTCTACCGAGGATCTGGGTGGGACCATATATTTT. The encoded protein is CSVSTEDLGGTIYF. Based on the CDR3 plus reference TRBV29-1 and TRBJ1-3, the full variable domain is SAVISQKPSRDICQRGTSLTIQCQVDSQVTMMFWYRQQPGQSLTLIATANQGSEATYESGFVIDKFPISRPNLTFSTLTVSNMSPEDSSIYLCSVSTEDLGGTIYFGEGSWLTVV.